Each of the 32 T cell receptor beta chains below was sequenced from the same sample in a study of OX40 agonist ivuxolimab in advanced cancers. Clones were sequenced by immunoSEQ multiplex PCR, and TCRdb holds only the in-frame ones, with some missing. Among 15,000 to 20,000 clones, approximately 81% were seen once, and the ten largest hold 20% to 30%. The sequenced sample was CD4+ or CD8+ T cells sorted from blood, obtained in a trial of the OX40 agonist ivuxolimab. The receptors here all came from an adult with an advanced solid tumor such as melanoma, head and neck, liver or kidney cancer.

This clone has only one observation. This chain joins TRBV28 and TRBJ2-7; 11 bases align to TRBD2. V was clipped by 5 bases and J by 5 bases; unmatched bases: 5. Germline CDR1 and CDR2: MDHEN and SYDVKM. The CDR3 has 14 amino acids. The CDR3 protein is CASSRLAGPHEQYF. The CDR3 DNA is TGTGCCAGCAGTAGACTAGCGGGACCCCACGAGCAGTACTTC.

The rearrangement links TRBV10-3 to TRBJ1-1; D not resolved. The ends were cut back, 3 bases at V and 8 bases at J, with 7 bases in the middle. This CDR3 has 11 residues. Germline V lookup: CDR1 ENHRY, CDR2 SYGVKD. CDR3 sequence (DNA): TGTGCCATCAGTGATGGAGTCGAAGCTTTCTTT. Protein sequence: CAISDGVEAFF.

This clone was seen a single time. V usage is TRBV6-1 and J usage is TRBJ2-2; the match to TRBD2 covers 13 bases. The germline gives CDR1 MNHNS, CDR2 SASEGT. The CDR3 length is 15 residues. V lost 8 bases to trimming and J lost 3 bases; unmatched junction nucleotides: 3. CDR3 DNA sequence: TGTGCCAGCCTAGGACTAGCGGGAGACACCGGGGAGCTGTTTTTT. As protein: CASLGLAGDTGELFF.

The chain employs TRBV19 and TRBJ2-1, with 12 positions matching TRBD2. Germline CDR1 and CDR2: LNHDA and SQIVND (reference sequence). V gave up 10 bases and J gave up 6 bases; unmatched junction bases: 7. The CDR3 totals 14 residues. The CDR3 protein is CATSRTSGTNEQFF. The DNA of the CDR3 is TGTGCCACCTCGAGGACTAGCGGGACCAATGAGCAGTTCTTC.

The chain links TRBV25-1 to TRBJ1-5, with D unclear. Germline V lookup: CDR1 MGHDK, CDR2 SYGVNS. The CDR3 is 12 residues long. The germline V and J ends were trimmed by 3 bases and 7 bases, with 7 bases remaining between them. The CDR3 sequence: CASSDHGQPQHF. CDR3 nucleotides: TGTGCCAGCAGTGACCACGGCCAGCCCCAGCATTTT.

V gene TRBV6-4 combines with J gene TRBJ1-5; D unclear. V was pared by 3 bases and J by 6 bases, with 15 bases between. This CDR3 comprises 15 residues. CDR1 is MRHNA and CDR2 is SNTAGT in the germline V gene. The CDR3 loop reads CASSEWEGGGQPQHF. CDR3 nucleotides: TGTGCCAGCAGTGAGTGGGAGGGTGGCGGTCAGCCCCAGCATTTT.

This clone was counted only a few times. CDR3 sequence (DNA): TGTGCCACCAGCAGAGAAGGAAATCAGCCCCAGCATTTT. Protein sequence: CATSREGNQPQHF. The genes are TRBV15 and TRBJ1-5, with D uncertain. The CDR3 covers 13 residues. Germline V gives CDR1 LNHNV, CDR2 YYDKDF (reference sequence). The germline V and J ends were trimmed by 0 bases and 4 bases, with 4 bases remaining between them.

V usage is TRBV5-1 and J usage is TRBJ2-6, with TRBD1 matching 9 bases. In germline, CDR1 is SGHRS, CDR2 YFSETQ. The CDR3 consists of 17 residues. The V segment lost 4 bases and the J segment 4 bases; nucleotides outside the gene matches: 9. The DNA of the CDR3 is TGCGCCAGCAGCAGGACAGGGGAACGTTACGGGGCCAACGTCCTGACTTTC. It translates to CASSRTGERYGANVLTF.

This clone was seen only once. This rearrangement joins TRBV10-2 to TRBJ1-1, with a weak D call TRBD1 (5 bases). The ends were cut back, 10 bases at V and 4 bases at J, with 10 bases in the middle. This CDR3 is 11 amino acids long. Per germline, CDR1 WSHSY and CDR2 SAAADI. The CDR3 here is CATSGGTEAFF. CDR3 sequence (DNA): TGCGCCACCTCGGGGGGCACTGAAGCTTTCTTT.

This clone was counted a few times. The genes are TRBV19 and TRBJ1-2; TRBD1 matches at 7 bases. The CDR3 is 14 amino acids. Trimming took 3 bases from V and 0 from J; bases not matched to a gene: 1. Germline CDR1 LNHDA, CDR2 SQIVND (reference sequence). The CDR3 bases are TGTGCCAGTAGTATCAGGGGGACTAACTATGGCTACACCTTC. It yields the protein CASSIRGTNYGYTF. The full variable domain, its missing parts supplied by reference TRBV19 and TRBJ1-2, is DGGITQSPKYLFRKEGQNVTLSCEQNLNHDAMYWYRQDPGQGLRLIYYSQIVNDFQKGDIAEGYSVSREKKESFPLTVTSAQKNPTAFYLCASSIRGTNYGYTFGSGTRLTVV.

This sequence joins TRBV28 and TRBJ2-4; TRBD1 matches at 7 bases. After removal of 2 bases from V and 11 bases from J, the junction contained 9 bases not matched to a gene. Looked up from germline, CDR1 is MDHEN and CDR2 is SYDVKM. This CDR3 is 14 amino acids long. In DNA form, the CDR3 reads TGTGCCAGCAGTTTAGACCGGGACAGACACTTTCAGTACTTC. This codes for CASSLDRDRHFQYF.

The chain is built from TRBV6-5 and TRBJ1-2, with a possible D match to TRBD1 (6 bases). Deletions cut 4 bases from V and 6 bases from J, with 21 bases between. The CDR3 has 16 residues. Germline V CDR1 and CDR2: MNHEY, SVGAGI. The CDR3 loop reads CASSFSQGAPVHGYTF. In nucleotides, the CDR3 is TGTGCCAGCAGTTTTTCACAGGGCGCCCCCGTCCATGGCTACACCTTC.

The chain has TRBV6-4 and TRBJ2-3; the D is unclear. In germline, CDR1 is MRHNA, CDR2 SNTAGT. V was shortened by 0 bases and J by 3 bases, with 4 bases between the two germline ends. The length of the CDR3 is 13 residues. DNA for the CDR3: TGTGCCAGCAGTGACTCCGAGACAGATACGCAGTATTTT. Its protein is CASSDSETDTQYF.

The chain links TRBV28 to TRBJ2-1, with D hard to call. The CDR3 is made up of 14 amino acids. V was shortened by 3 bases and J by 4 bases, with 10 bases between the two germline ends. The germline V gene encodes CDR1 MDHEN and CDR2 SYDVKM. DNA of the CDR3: TGTGCCAGCAGTTTTGGCGGAACTTACAATGAGCAGTTCTTC. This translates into CASSFGGTYNEQFF.

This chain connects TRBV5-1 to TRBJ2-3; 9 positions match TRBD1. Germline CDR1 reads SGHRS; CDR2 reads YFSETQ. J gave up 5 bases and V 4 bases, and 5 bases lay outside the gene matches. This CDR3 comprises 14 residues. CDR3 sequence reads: CASSTGQGEDTQYF. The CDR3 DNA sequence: TGCGCCAGCAGCACGGGACAGGGTGAAGATACGCAGTATTTT.

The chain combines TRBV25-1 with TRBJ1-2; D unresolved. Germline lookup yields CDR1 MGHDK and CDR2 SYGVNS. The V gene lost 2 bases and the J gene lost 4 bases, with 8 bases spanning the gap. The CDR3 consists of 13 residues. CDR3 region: CASSEAAGYGYTF. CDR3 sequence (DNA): TGTGCCAGCAGTGAAGCGGCGGGCTATGGCTACACCTTC.

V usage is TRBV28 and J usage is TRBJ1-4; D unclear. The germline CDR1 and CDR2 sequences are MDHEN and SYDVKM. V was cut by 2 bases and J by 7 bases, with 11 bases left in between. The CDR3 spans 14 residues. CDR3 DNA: TGTGCCAGCAGTTTAATGAGGTTAACTGAAAAACTGTTTTTT. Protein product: CASSLMRLTEKLFF.

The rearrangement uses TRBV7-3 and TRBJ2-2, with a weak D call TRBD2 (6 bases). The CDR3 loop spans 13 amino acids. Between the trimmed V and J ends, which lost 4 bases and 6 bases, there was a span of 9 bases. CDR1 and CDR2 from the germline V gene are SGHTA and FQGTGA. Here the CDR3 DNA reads TGTGCCAGCAGCTGGACTACTGCCGGGGAGCTGTTTTTT. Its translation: CASSWTTAGELFF.

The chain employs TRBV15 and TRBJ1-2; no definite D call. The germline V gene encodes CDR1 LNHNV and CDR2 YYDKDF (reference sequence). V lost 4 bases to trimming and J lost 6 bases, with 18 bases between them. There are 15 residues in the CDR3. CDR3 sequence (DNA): TGTGCCACCAGCAATCGACTGCCGAACCTGGATGGCTACACCTTC. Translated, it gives CATSNRLPNLDGYTF.

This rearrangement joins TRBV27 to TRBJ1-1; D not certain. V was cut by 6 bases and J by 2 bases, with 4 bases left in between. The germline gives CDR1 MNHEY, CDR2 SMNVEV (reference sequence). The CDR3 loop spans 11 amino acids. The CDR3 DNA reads TGTGCCAGCAGAATAAACACTGAAGCTTTCTTT. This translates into CASRINTEAFF.

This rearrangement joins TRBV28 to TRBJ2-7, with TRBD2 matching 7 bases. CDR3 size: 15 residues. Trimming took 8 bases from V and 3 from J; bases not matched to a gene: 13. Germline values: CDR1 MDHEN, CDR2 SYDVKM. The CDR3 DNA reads TGTGCCAGCTTGGGTCCCGGGACTATTAACTACGAGCAGTACTTC. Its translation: CASLGPGTINYEQYF.

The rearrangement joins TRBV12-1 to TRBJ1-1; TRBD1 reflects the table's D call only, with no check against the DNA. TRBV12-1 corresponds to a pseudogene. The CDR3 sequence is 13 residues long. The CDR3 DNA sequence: TGTGCCAGCAGCGCGACAGATAACACTGAAGCTTTCTTT. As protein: CASSATDNTEAFF.

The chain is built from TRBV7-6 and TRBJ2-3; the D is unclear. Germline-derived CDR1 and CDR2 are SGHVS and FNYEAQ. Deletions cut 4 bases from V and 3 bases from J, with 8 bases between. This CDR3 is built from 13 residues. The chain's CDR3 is CASSSYVTDTQYF. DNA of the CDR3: TGTGCCAGCAGCTCCTATGTGACAGATACGCAGTATTTT.

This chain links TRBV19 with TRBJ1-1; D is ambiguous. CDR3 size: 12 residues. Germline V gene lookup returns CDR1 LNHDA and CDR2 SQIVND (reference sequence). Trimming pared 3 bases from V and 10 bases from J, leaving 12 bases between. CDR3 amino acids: CASSMGAYGAFF. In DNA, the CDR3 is TGTGCCAGTAGTATGGGAGCCTATGGAGCTTTCTTT.

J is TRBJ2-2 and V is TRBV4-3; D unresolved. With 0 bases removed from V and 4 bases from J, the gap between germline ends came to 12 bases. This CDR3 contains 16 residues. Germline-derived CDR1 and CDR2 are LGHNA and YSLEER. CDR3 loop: CASSQERQFGTGELFF. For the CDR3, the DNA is TGCGCCAGCAGCCAAGAAAGGCAGTTTGGCACCGGGGAGCTGTTTTTT.

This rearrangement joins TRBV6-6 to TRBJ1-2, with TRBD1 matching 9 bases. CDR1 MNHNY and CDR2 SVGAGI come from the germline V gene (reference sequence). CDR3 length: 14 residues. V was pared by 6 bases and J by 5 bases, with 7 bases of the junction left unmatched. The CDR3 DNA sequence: TGTGCCAGCAGGACTACAGGGGGCAGTTATGGCTACACCTTC. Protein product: CASRTTGGSYGYTF.

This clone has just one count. CDR3 sequence: CASSYSGPSEQYF. Here the CDR3 DNA reads TGTGCCAGCAGTTATTCGGGCCCTTCCGAGCAGTACTTC. The chain is built from TRBV6-5 and TRBJ2-7; D is undetermined. The CDR3 sequence is 13 residues long. Trimming left V 3 bases short and J 6 bases short, with 12 bases between. In germline, CDR1 is MNHEY, CDR2 SVGAGI.

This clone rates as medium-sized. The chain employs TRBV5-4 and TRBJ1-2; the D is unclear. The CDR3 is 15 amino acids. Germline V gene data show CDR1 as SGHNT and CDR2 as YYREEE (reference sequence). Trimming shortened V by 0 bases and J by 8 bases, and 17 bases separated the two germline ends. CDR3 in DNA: TGTGCCAGCAGCTTGGCCGCGGACGGTGGAGAAGGCTACACCTTC. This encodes CASSLAADGGEGYTF.

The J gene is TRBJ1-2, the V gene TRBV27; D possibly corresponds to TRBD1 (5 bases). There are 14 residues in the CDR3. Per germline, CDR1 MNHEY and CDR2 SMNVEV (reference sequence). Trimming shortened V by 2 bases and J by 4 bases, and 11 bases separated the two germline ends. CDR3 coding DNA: TGTGCCAGCAGTTTAGCAGGGATGGGCTATGGCTACACCTTC. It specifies CASSLAGMGYGYTF.

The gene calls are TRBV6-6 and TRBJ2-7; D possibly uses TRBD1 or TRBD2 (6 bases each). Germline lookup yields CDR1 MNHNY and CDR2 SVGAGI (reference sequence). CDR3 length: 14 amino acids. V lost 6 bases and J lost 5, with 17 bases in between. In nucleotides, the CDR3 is TGTGCCAGCAGCCGGCGAGTGGGGGGCGACGAGCAGTACTTC. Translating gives CASSRRVGGDEQYF.

CDR3 coding DNA: TGTGCCAGCAGCCTCTCCTTGGGCAGCAACACCGGGGAGCTGTTTTTT. Its translation: CASSLSLGSNTGELFF. J is TRBJ2-2 and V is TRBV5-6; no firm D call. Trimming shortened V by 4 bases and J by 2 bases, and 15 bases separated the two germline ends. Germline CDR1 and CDR2: SGHDT and YYEEEE. The CDR3 covers 16 residues.

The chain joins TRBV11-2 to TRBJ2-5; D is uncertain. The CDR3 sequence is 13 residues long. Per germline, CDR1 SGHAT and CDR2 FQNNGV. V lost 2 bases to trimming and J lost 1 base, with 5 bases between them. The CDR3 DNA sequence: TGTGCCAGCAGCTTAAACCTCCAAGAGACCCAGTACTTC. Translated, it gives CASSLNLQETQYF.